This TCR beta chain was sequenced during a study of CD4 T cells in relation to SARS-CoV-2 and coronaviruses. For the study at large: Controls used an HIV-1 Nef peptide pool or no peptide.

Clones were read by immunoSEQ multiplex PCR, and TCRdb kept only the in-frame ones, dropping some. The sample yields roughly 18,000 clones, 60% to 80% seen once. This clone was seen a few times. Its antigen is as yet unknown. The germline gives CDR1 KGHDR, CDR2 SFDVKD. Trimming shortened V by 9 bases and J by 0 bases, and 13 bases separated the two germline ends. CDR3 length: 15 residues. CD4+ T cells from unexposed donors were obtained before the COVID-19 pandemic (2011-2018). Isolation of CD4+ T cells took place after about eleven days in culture. PBMCs were plated at a few million per well in IL-2-containing medium.

What was sequenced was CD4+ T cells from PBMCs, cultured in vitro. This receptor was obtained from a human donor in good health. The chain links TRBV24-1 to TRBJ2-2; D remains ambiguous. The CDR3 reads CATGRGQANTGELFF. The CDR3 DNA sequence: TGTGCCACCGGTCGAGGCCAGGCGAACACCGGGGAGCTGTTTTTT.